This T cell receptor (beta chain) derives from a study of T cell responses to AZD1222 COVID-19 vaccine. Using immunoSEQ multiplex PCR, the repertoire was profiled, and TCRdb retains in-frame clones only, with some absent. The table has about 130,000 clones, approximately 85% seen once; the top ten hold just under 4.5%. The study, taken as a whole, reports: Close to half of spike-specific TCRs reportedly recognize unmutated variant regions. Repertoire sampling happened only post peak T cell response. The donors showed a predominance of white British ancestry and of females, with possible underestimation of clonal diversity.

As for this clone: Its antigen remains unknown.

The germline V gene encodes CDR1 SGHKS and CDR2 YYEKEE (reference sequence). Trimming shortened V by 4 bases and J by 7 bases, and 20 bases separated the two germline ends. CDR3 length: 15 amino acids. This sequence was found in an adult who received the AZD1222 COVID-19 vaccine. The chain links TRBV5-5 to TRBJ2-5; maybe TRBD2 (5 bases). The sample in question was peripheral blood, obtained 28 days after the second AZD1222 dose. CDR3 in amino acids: CASSPMGSEGGTQYF. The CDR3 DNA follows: TGTGCCAGCAGCCCGATGGGTAGCGAAGGAGGGACCCAGTACTTC.